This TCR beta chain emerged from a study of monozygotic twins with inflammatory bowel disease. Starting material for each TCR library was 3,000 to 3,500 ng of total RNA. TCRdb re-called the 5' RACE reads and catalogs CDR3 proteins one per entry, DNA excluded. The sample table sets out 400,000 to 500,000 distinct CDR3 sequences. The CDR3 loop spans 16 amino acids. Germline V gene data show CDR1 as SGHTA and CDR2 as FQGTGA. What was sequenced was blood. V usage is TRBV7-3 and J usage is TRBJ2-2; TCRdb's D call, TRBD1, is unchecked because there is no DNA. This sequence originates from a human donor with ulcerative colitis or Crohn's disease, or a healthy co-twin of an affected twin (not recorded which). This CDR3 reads CASSTGGQIRTGELFF. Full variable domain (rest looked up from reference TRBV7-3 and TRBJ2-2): GAGVSQTPSNKVTEKGKYVELRCDPISGHTALYWYRQSLGQGPEFLIYFQGTGAADDSGLPNDRFFAVRPEGSVSTLKIQRTERGDSAVYLCASSTGGQIRTGELFFGEGSRLTVL.